This T cell receptor (beta chain) was retrieved from a study of blood T cell repertoires in COVID-19. Study context: Researchers got acute and convalescent COVID-19 samples from the United States, Italy and Spain.

Germline-derived CDR1 and CDR2 are MGHRA and YSYEKL. Trimming stripped 1 base from V and 5 bases from J, with 11 bases between. The CDR3 sequence is 15 residues long. Allocation to cohorts depended on clinical history reported by the participants. Cohort 3 recovery required two negative PCRs, clearance, or symptom resolution. Generated by immunoSEQ multiplex PCR, the TCRdb table keeps only in-frame clones and is missing some. The sample lists 400,000 or so clones, 80% to 90% occurring once. The chain joins TRBV4-1 to TRBJ2-2; a possible D gene is TRBD2 (6 bases). The TCR was taken from a man aged 30 to 45 who had recovered from COVID-19. Material for sequencing was PBMCs or T cells enriched from blood (not recorded which). The CDR3 coding sequence is TGCGCCAGCAGCCAAGGGGGACTCCAAACCGGGGAGCTGTTTTTT. This sequence encodes CASSQGGLQTGELFF.